The 32 T cell receptor beta chains given below trace back to one sample, sequenced in a study of shared clonotypes between healthy human individuals. Sequencing was performed with immunoSEQ multiplex PCR; in TCRdb, only in-frame clones are kept and a portion is missing. Among approximately 1.4 million clones listed, approximately 98% were seen once. Sequenced material: naive CD4+ T cells sorted from blood. Noted subset: CD45RA+ positively selected. The receptor set was obtained from a man aged 25 to 40 in good health.

V gene TRBV12-5 combines with J gene TRBJ2-3; the D gene is possibly TRBD2 (5 bases). Germline CDR1 and CDR2: LGHNT and FRNRAP. There are 13 residues in the CDR3. V shed 0 bases and J shed 9 bases, with 10 bases lying between them. CDR3 in amino acids: CASGLVGSGTQYF. The CDR3 region has the DNA TGTGCTAGTGGTTTGGTGGGGAGTGGGACGCAGTATTTT.

Only one count was recorded for this clone. Additional DNA sequences in this sample encode the identical CDR3. The J gene is TRBJ2-3, the V gene TRBV7-3, with D unclear. CDR3 length: 13 residues. Trimming left V 1 base short and J 2 bases short, with 4 bases between. Germline V CDR1 and CDR2: SGHTA, FQGTGA. In nucleotides, the CDR3 is TGTGCCAGCAGCTTAAGTTACACAGATACGCAGTATTTT. This encodes CASSLSYTDTQYF. The entire variable domain, with the rest obtained from reference TRBV7-3 and TRBJ2-3, is as follows: GAGVSQTPSNKVTEKGKYVELRCDPISGHTALYWYRQSLGQGPEFLIYFQGTGAADDSGLPNDRFFAVRPEGSVSTLKIQRTERGDSAVYLCASSLSYTDTQYFGPGTRLTVL.

The chain has TRBV11-3 and TRBJ2-7; 7 bases are shared with TRBD2. Germline values: CDR1 SGHNT, CDR2 YENEEA. V was clipped by 5 bases and J by 4 bases; unmatched bases: 20. The CDR3 contains 18 residues. In DNA form, the CDR3 reads TGTGCCAGCAGCCCACTTAAGAACCCCTCTCGGGAGGTTTACGAGCAGTACTTC. This encodes CASSPLKNPSREVYEQYF.

This clone was seen just once. The rearrangement uses TRBV18 and TRBJ2-3; 10 bases match TRBD1. The CDR3 consists of 16 residues. Germline V gene data show CDR1 as KGHSH and CDR2 as LQKENI. The V segment lost 0 bases and the J segment 2 bases; nucleotides outside the gene matches: 2. This CDR3 reads CASSPPGQGTTDTQYF. CDR3 nucleotides: TGTGCCAGCTCACCACCGGGACAGGGGACCACAGATACGCAGTATTTT.

The chain has TRBV18 and TRBJ2-1; TRBD2 matches 7 bases. This CDR3 is built from 16 residues. Trimming at V came to 3 bases and at J to 5 bases, leaving 10 bases not matched to a gene. Germline V gene data show CDR1 as KGHSH and CDR2 as LQKENI. The CDR3 protein is CASSPPLEGGNNEQFF. CDR3 nucleotide sequence: TGTGCCAGCTCACCCCCTTTAGAGGGAGGGAACAATGAGCAGTTCTTC.

This clone was seen just once. This sequence joins TRBV5-5 and TRBJ2-1; D is unresolved. In germline, CDR1 is SGHKS, CDR2 YYEKEE (reference sequence). The CDR3 consists of 13 residues. V shed 0 bases and J shed 5 bases, with 6 bases lying between them. The CDR3 nucleotides are TGTGCCAGCAGCTTGGCGACACACAATGAGCAGTTCTTC. Translated, it gives CASSLATHNEQFF.

The J gene is TRBJ2-7, the V gene TRBV5-1; maybe TRBD2 (5 bases). The CDR3 length is 14 residues. V gave up 0 bases and J gave up 7 bases, with 14 bases separating them. Germline V gene data show CDR1 as SGHRS and CDR2 as YFSETQ. The CDR3, as DNA: TGCGCCAGCAGCTTGGGACCGGGAATCAGAGAGCAGTACTTC. It codes for CASSLGPGIREQYF.

V is TRBV9 and J is TRBJ2-6; D is unresolved. Trimming removed 4 bases from V and 1 base from J, with 15 bases in between. The CDR3 has 17 residues. Germline V gene data show CDR1 as SGDLS and CDR2 as YYNGEE. This CDR3 reads CASSPELIGSGANVLTF. The CDR3 DNA follows: TGTGCCAGCAGCCCAGAACTTATTGGGTCTGGGGCCAACGTCCTGACTTTC.

This chain connects TRBV10-3 to TRBJ1-2, with unresolved D. The length of the CDR3 is 14 residues. The germline V gene has CDR1 ENHRY and CDR2 SYGVKD. Between the trimmed V and J ends, which lost 0 bases and 4 bases, there was a span of 9 bases. The CDR3 is CAISESWGGYGYTF. CDR3 DNA: TGTGCCATCAGTGAGTCGTGGGGAGGCTATGGCTACACCTTC.

V usage is TRBV28 and J usage is TRBJ2-3, with 10 bases fitting TRBD2. The CDR3 consists of 14 residues. V was clipped by 5 bases and J by 6 bases; unmatched bases: 5. Germline CDR1 reads MDHEN; CDR2 reads SYDVKM. Written as DNA, the CDR3 is TGTGCCAGCAGTCCACTAGCGGGAACGGATACGCAGTATTTT. Amino acid sequence: CASSPLAGTDTQYF.

This CDR3 reads CASNKLAGYADTQYF. The CDR3 nucleotides are TGTGCCAGCAACAAACTAGCGGGTTATGCAGATACGCAGTATTTT. The genes are TRBV9 and TRBJ2-3, with 9 bases matching TRBD2. CDR3 length equals 15 residues. The germline V gene encodes CDR1 SGDLS and CDR2 YYNGEE. The J segment lost 4 bases and the V segment lost 6 bases, leaving 9 bases of the junction unmatched.

The chain employs TRBV10-3 and TRBJ1-2; no clear D gene. This CDR3 region has 14 residues. The germline gives CDR1 ENHRY, CDR2 SYGVKD. With 3 bases removed from V and 3 bases from J, the gap between germline ends came to 11 bases. This chain's CDR3 is CAISDGGRDYGYTF. The CDR3 DNA follows: TGTGCCATCAGTGATGGTGGTCGGGACTATGGCTACACCTTC.

This rearrangement joins TRBV7-2 to TRBJ1-5; D might be TRBD1 (6 bases). V lost 5 bases and J lost 6, with 17 bases in between. This CDR3 region has 15 residues. The germline CDR1 and CDR2 sequences are SGHTA and FQGNSA. CDR3 amino acids: CASSPQTGRSQPQHF. The CDR3 bases are TGTGCCAGCAGCCCCCAGACAGGTAGAAGTCAGCCCCAGCATTTT.

The chain joins TRBV5-1 to TRBJ2-1, with a possible D match to TRBD2 (7 bases). V lost 1 base to trimming and J lost 9 bases, with 11 bases between them. The CDR3 consists of 13 residues. CDR1 is SGHRS and CDR2 is YFSETQ in the germline V gene. The CDR3 DNA follows: TGCGCCAGCAGCTTGTTGGGAGGGGGTGAGCAGTTCTTC. Translated, it gives CASSLLGGGEQFF.

The rearrangement uses TRBV9 and TRBJ2-1; D is uncertain. The germline gives CDR1 SGDLS, CDR2 YYNGEE. The CDR3 runs 14 residues. Deletions cut 4 bases from V and 12 bases from J, with 20 bases between. The CDR3 sequence: CASSPRPESLVQFF. CDR3 coding DNA: TGTGCCAGCAGCCCTCGGCCCGAGTCGTTGGTGCAGTTCTTC.

The gene calls are TRBV6-5 and TRBJ2-5; 11 bases align to TRBD2. V trimming: 5 bases; J trimming: 1 base; junction bases outside the gene matches: 3. This CDR3 comprises 15 residues. CDR1 is MNHEY and CDR2 is SVGAGI in the germline V gene. CDR3 bases: TGTGCCAGCAGTCTCGGACTAGCGGGCCAAGAGACCCAGTACTTC. Its protein product is CASSLGLAGQETQYF.

This sequence joins TRBV9 and TRBJ2-3; possible D gene TRBD1, 5 bases. The CDR3 spans 16 residues. Trimming took 2 bases from V and 2 from J, leaving 15 bases between them. Germline V gene sequence: CDR1 SGDLS, CDR2 YYNGEE. The CDR3 loop is CASSVLGASNTDTQYF. Written as DNA, the CDR3 is TGTGCCAGCAGCGTCTTAGGGGCCTCAAACACAGATACGCAGTATTTT.

The V gene is TRBV7-9, the J gene TRBJ2-1; tentative D call: TRBD1 (6 bases). The CDR3 sequence is 18 residues long. Trimming removed 6 bases from V and 10 bases from J, with 31 bases in between. Germline V gives CDR1 SEHNR, CDR2 FQNEAQ (reference sequence). CDR3 region: CASSSKQGKVGSPLEQFF. DNA of the CDR3: TGTGCCAGCAGTTCAAAACAGGGTAAGGTGGGATCCCCCTTGGAGCAGTTCTTC.

The chain joins TRBV10-3 to TRBJ2-1, with TRBD2 matching over 14 bases. CDR3 length equals 16 residues. Unmatched junction bases numbered 4, after V lost 0 bases and J lost 9 bases. Per the germline V gene, CDR1 is ENHRY and CDR2 is SYGVKD. This CDR3 reads CAISESGTSGSFEQFF. The CDR3 DNA sequence: TGTGCCATCAGTGAGTCAGGGACTAGCGGGAGTTTTGAGCAGTTCTTC.

This clone was seen just once. The V call is TRBV2, the J call TRBJ1-1; D remains ambiguous. The CDR3 has 12 amino acids. V was cut by 2 bases and J by 6 bases, with 7 bases left in between. The germline gives CDR1 SNHLY, CDR2 FYNNEI. CDR3: CASSEIHSEAFF. The DNA of the CDR3 is TGTGCCAGCAGTGAAATACATTCTGAAGCTTTCTTT.

This clone was seen only once. The chain joins TRBV5-4 to TRBJ2-7, with 16 positions matching TRBD2. Germline V gene data show CDR1 as SGHNT and CDR2 as YYREEE (reference sequence). The CDR3 covers 15 residues. V dropped 9 bases and J dropped 7; count of bases not matched to a gene: 10. This CDR3 reads CATGLAGGPGGEQYF. CDR3 in DNA: TGTGCCACGGGACTAGCGGGAGGGCCGGGTGGGGAGCAGTACTTC.

This clone was seen a single time. The chain is built from TRBV11-2 and TRBJ2-5, with D perhaps TRBD2 (6 bases). The CDR3 covers 16 residues. From germline, CDR1 is SGHAT and CDR2 FQNNGV. V was clipped by 3 bases and J by 4 bases, with 18 bases between them. CDR3 loop: CASSLGLGGKGETQYF. CDR3 bases: TGTGCCAGCAGCTTGGGGCTGGGGGGAAAAGGAGAGACCCAGTACTTC.

The chain carries TRBV9 and TRBJ1-5; D is ambiguous. Trimming took 0 bases from V and 2 from J, leaving 9 bases between them. The CDR3 loop spans 15 amino acids. Germline V gives CDR1 SGDLS, CDR2 YYNGEE. CDR3 DNA sequence: TGTGCCAGCAGCGTAGGGGAAGGAGGCAATCAGCCCCAGCATTTT. Encoded protein: CASSVGEGGNQPQHF.

The chain links TRBV7-2 to TRBJ1-4, with 9 nucleotides matching TRBD1. Losses at the gene ends were 5 bases for V and 8 bases for J; bases not matched to a gene: 9. This CDR3 has 15 residues. The V gene's germline CDR1 is SGHTA and CDR2 FQGNSA. Written as DNA, the CDR3 is TGTGCCAGCAGCCAACAGGGGGCTTTCGGAGAAAAACTGTTTTTT. Translation: CASSQQGAFGEKLFF.

J is TRBJ2-3 and V is TRBV4-3; 14 nucleotides match TRBD2. V trimming: 0 bases; J trimming: 8 bases; junction bases outside the gene matches: 7. The germline gives CDR1 LGHNA, CDR2 YSLEER. The CDR3 spans 17 residues. The CDR3 loop reads CASSQDGTSGSPSTQYF. CDR3 nucleotide sequence: TGCGCCAGCAGCCAAGACGGGACTAGCGGGAGCCCCAGTACGCAGTATTTT.

The chain links TRBV7-2 to TRBJ2-3; tentative D call: TRBD1 (5 bases). Germline V gene sequence: CDR1 SGHTA, CDR2 FQGNSA. The V gene lost 0 bases and the J gene lost 4 bases, with 11 bases spanning the gap. This CDR3 has 15 residues. The chain's CDR3 is CASSLALGPSDTQYF. The CDR3 DNA reads as TGTGCCAGCAGCTTAGCTTTGGGGCCATCAGATACGCAGTATTTT.

This clone has only one observation. CDR3: CASRTGGTGELFF. CDR3 nucleotides: TGTGCCAGCAGAACCGGGGGTACCGGGGAGCTGTTTTTT. The chain uses TRBV18 and TRBJ2-2; D possibly corresponds to TRBD2 (6 bases). CDR1 KGHSH and CDR2 LQKENI come from the germline V gene. V lost 8 bases to trimming and J lost 5 bases, with 12 bases between them. The CDR3 extends over 13 amino acids.

The sample holds one count of this clone. Here the CDR3 reads CASSQDITTSWRYF. Written as DNA, the CDR3 is TGCGCCAGCAGCCAAGACATAACAACTAGTTGGAGGTACTTC. The chain joins TRBV4-1 to TRBJ2-5; D is possibly TRBD2 (5 bases). CDR1 MGHRA and CDR2 YSYEKL come from the germline V gene. The CDR3 totals 14 residues. V dropped 0 bases and J dropped 13 bases, with 18 bases sitting between them.

The DNA for the CDR3 is TGCGCCAGCAGTCCGCAGACGGCCCGTGGTGGCTATGGCTACACCTTC. This translates into CASSPQTARGGYGYTF. The chain links TRBV5-1 to TRBJ1-2; D unclear. Germline CDR1 is SGHRS and CDR2 is YFSETQ. With 5 bases removed from V and 4 bases from J, the gap between germline ends came to 21 bases. The CDR3 extends over 16 amino acids.

The rearrangement uses TRBV7-2 and TRBJ2-2, with 8 bases that match TRBD2. From germline, CDR1 is SGHTA and CDR2 FQGNSA. This CDR3 spans 16 amino acids. With 5 bases clipped from V and 4 bases from J, the junction kept 9 bases outside the gene matches. CDR3 DNA sequence: TGTGCCAGCAGCCTGGGAGGGCGGGAGGTCACCGGGGAGCTGTTTTTT. Translated, it gives CASSLGGREVTGELFF.

The rearrangement links TRBV7-2 to TRBJ2-1, with 12 bases aligning to TRBD2. The CDR3 length is 17 residues. The trim removed 1 base at V and 7 bases at J, leaving 8 bases unmatched. Germline CDR1 is SGHTA and CDR2 is FQGNSA. CDR3 region: CASSLVGLAGGRNEQFF. The CDR3 coding sequence is TGTGCCAGCAGCTTAGTCGGTCTAGCGGGAGGGCGGAATGAGCAGTTCTTC.

CDR3 amino acids: CASKLWTGDRDTQYF. In nucleotides, the CDR3 is TGTGCCAGCAAACTGTGGACAGGGGATCGAGATACGCAGTATTTT. The V gene is TRBV27, the J gene TRBJ2-3; 9 bases line up with TRBD1. With V trimmed by 7 bases and J by 5 bases, 10 bases remained unmatched. Germline assignment: CDR1 MNHEY and CDR2 SMNVEV (reference sequence). The CDR3 covers 15 residues.